A single sample is the source of the 30 T cell receptor beta chains below, sequenced in a study of blood T cell repertoires in COVID-19. Measured with immunoSEQ multiplex PCR; TCRdb has only the in-frame clones, and not every one. The sample holds roughly 140,000 clones, more than 75% seen once. Sequencing was done on a sample of PBMCs or T cells enriched from blood (not recorded which). These receptor sequences come from a woman aged 30 to 39 with acute COVID-19.

The chain uses TRBV7-9 and TRBJ1-2, with TRBD1 as a possible D gene (5 bases). CDR3 length: 15 residues. Germline-derived CDR1 and CDR2 are SEHNR and FQNEAQ (reference sequence). The V gene lost 5 bases and the J gene lost 5 bases, with 18 bases spanning the gap. DNA for the CDR3: TGTGCCAGCAGCCCGGATCTTGGGGCGCGTTATGGCTACACCTTC. Its protein product is CASSPDLGARYGYTF. Combining the CDR3 with reference TRBV7-9 and TRBJ1-2 gives the whole variable domain DTGVSQNPRHKITKRGQNVTFRCDPISEHNRLYWYRQTLGQGPEFLTYFQNEAQLEKSRLLSDRFSAERPKGSFSTLEIQRTEQGDSAMYLCASSPDLGARYGYTFGSGTRLTVV.

The chain combines TRBV29-1 with TRBJ1-1, with D unresolved. Germline assignment: CDR1 SQVTM and CDR2 ANQGSEA. V lost 7 bases, J lost 1 base, and 10 bases lay in between. The CDR3 sequence is 12 residues long. In nucleotides, the CDR3 is TGCAGCGCCCAGCGGCAGAACACTGAAGCTTTCTTT. This gives the protein CSAQRQNTEAFF.

The chain joins TRBV3-1 (or the pseudogene TRBV3-2) to TRBJ1-2; no reliable D call. Germline-derived CDR1 and CDR2 are LGHDT and YNNKEL (reference sequence). This CDR3 region has 12 residues. V was cut by 4 bases and J by 8 bases, with 11 bases left in between. The CDR3 reads CASSLGDLGYTF. In nucleotides, the CDR3 is TGTGCCAGCAGCCTCGGGGATTTGGGCTACACCTTC.

V usage is TRBV18 and J usage is TRBJ2-5, with a tentative D call TRBD1 (5 bases). The CDR3 extends over 14 amino acids. The V end lost 2 bases, the J end lost 4 bases, and 11 bases lay between the germline ends. The V gene's germline CDR1 is KGHSH and CDR2 LQKENI. Written as DNA, the CDR3 is TGTGCCAGCTCACCAAATAGGGGCGGAGAGACCCAGTACTTC. Amino acids: CASSPNRGGETQYF.

The chain is built from TRBV5-8 and TRBJ1-1; D is perhaps TRBD1 (6 bases). V gave up 2 bases and J gave up 8 bases, with 13 bases separating them. Germline V gives CDR1 SGHTS, CDR2 YDEGEE. The CDR3 is made up of 13 amino acids. The CDR3 loop is CASSLSRDIEAFF. The DNA for the CDR3 is TGTGCCAGCAGCTTATCCAGGGACATCGAAGCTTTCTTT.

This chain joins TRBV20-1 and TRBJ2-7; 7 nucleotides agree with TRBD2. The CDR3 consists of 14 residues. CDR1 and CDR2 from the germline V gene are DFQATT and SNEGSKA (reference sequence). Trimming at V came to 3 bases and at J to 2 bases, leaving 7 bases not matched to a gene. CDR3 loop: CSASTSETPYEQYF. The DNA for the CDR3 is TGCAGTGCTAGTACTAGCGAGACACCCTACGAGCAGTACTTC.

This chain uses TRBV28 with TRBJ1-2; D perhaps matches TRBD1 (6 bases). Germline V gives CDR1 MDHEN, CDR2 SYDVKM. The CDR3 loop spans 15 amino acids. V was shortened by 3 bases and J by 0 bases, with 11 bases between the two germline ends. CDR3 protein: CASSFPRQANYGYTF. DNA for the CDR3: TGTGCCAGCAGTTTCCCTCGACAGGCTAACTATGGCTACACCTTC.

This clone was seen many times. This rearrangement joins TRBV30 to TRBJ2-3; 7 nucleotides line up with TRBD1. Germline CDR1 and CDR2: GTSNPN and SVGIG (reference sequence). The V gene end was trimmed by 3 bases and the J gene end by 4 bases; junction bases not matched to a gene: 7. The CDR3 extends over 14 amino acids. DNA of the CDR3: TGTGCCTGGAGGAGGGCAGGGGGTTCAGATACGCAGTATTTT. Encoded protein: CAWRRAGGSDTQYF. Full variable domain (remainder filled in from reference TRBV30 and TRBJ2-3): SQTIHQWPATLVQPVGSPLSLECTVEGTSNPNLYWYRQAAGRGLQLLFYSVGIGQISSEVPQNLSASRPQDRQFILSSKKLLLSDSGFYLCAWRRAGGSDTQYFGPGTRLTVL.

The chain carries TRBV5-4 and TRBJ1-1; 10 bases are a match to TRBD1. Per germline, CDR1 SGHNT and CDR2 YYREEE (reference sequence). J lost 4 bases, V lost 0 bases, and 6 bases had no gene match. CDR3 length: 16 residues. Written as DNA, the CDR3 is TGTGCCAGCAGCTTGGGGCGGGACAGGGGCTTCACTGAAGCTTTCTTT. This codes for CASSLGRDRGFTEAFF.

This clone has a handful of counts. The chain is built from TRBV5-1 and TRBJ2-7; 8 bases align to TRBD2. J was trimmed by 5 bases and V by 4 bases; bases with no gene match: 17. The CDR3 length is 17 residues. Germline CDR1 SGHRS, CDR2 YFSETQ. Here the CDR3 reads CASSGRIGGLAGHEQYF. The CDR3 DNA is TGCGCCAGCAGCGGACGAATTGGCGGCCTAGCGGGTCACGAGCAGTACTTC. Looking up the rest from reference TRBV5-1 and TRBJ2-7 gives the full variable domain: KAGVTQTPRYLIKTRGQQVTLSCSPISGHRSVSWYQQTPGQGLQFLFEYFSETQRNKGNFPGRFSGRQFSNSRSEMNVSTLELGDSALYLCASSGRIGGLAGHEQYFGPGTRLTVT.

The chain uses TRBV24-1 and TRBJ2-3; 13 bases line up with TRBD2. The CDR3 has 17 amino acids. V shed 1 base and J 6 bases; nucleotides not matched to a gene: 6. Per germline, CDR1 KGHDR and CDR2 SFDVKD. The CDR3: CATSDFGLAGVSDTQYF. The CDR3 DNA reads as TGTGCCACCAGTGATTTTGGACTAGCGGGAGTTTCTGATACGCAGTATTTT.

J is TRBJ2-7 and V is TRBV6-5; the D is unclear. Germline-derived CDR1 and CDR2 are MNHEY and SVGAGI. V shed 2 bases and J shed 6 bases, with 11 bases lying between them. The CDR3 is made up of 13 amino acids. CDR3 amino acids: CASSYSIGLEQYF. The CDR3 bases are TGTGCCAGCAGTTACAGTATTGGGCTCGAGCAGTACTTC.

This chain links TRBV15 with TRBJ2-2; TRBD1 is a possible D gene (5 bases). The germline CDR1 and CDR2 sequences are LNHNV and YYDKDF (reference sequence). The ends were cut back, 8 bases at V and 3 bases at J, with 10 bases in the middle. This CDR3 comprises 13 residues. CDR3 sequence: CATRPRDTGELFF. The CDR3 DNA is TGTGCCACCCGACCCAGGGACACCGGGGAGCTGTTTTTT.

This clone was recorded only once. The gene calls are TRBV28 and TRBJ2-3, with TRBD2 matching 13 bases. V gave up 3 bases and J gave up 2 bases; unmatched junction bases: 5. This CDR3 is built from 17 residues. Germline V gene data show CDR1 as MDHEN and CDR2 as SYDVKM. CDR3 region: CASSLFGLAGVTDTQYF. CDR3 bases: TGTGCCAGCAGTTTGTTCGGACTAGCGGGAGTCACAGATACGCAGTATTTT.

To note about this clone: Different DNA sequences within this sample yield the same CDR3. J is TRBJ2-5 and V is TRBV11-3; D is unresolved. This CDR3 has 13 residues. Germline assignment: CDR1 SGHNT and CDR2 YENEEA. V was trimmed by 1 base and J by 4 bases, leaving 7 bases between them. DNA of the CDR3: TGTGCCAGCAGCTTAGGAGGCAGAGAGACCCAGTACTTC. This codes for CASSLGGRETQYF.

J is TRBJ2-7 and V is TRBV6-1, with D tentatively TRBD2 (6 bases). Trimming took off 0 bases at V and 7 bases at J, with 16 bases between the two ends. CDR1 and CDR2 (germline): MNHNS, SASEGT. The CDR3 consists of 15 residues. CDR3 sequence (DNA): TGTGCCAGCAGTGAAGCAGGAGGGAGACCACGGGAGCAGTACTTC. Amino acids: CASSEAGGRPREQYF.

V gene TRBV6-2 or TRBV6-3 combines with J gene TRBJ2-7, with 9 bases aligning to TRBD2. The CDR3 contains 15 residues. V was pared by 4 bases and J by 5 bases, with 9 bases of the junction left unmatched. Germline-derived CDR1 and CDR2 are MNHEY and SVGEGT. The CDR3 loop is CASSFGIAGVHEQYF. The CDR3 DNA is TGTGCCAGCAGTTTCGGGATAGCGGGAGTTCACGAGCAGTACTTC.

V is TRBV19 and J is TRBJ1-2; D is ambiguous. There are 11 residues in the CDR3. Per germline, CDR1 LNHDA and CDR2 SQIVND (reference sequence). V shed 9 bases and J shed 8 bases, with 13 bases lying between them. The CDR3 spells CASRGVGGYTF. The CDR3, as DNA: TGTGCCAGCCGCGGGGTTGGAGGCTACACCTTC.

The rearrangement joins TRBV27 to TRBJ2-3, with 14 positions matching TRBD2. CDR1 MNHEY and CDR2 SMNVEV come from the germline V gene (reference sequence). The CDR3 runs to 19 residues. Germline trimming cut 4 bases from V and 1 base from J; bases unmatched to any gene: 10. The CDR3 DNA follows: TGTGCCAGCAGTTCCCGGACTAGCGGGAGGCCACACGGCACAGATACGCAGTATTTT. This encodes CASSSRTSGRPHGTDTQYF.

The J gene is TRBJ1-1, the V gene TRBV18; D is uncertain. CDR3 size: 15 residues. Germline loops: CDR1 KGHSH, CDR2 LQKENI. V shed 3 bases and J shed 0 bases, with 11 bases lying between them. Written as DNA, the CDR3 is TGTGCCAGCTCACCGCGGGCAGGAGTGAACACTGAAGCTTTCTTT. Its translation is CASSPRAGVNTEAFF.

The chain combines TRBV7-3 with TRBJ2-7; 10 bases map to TRBD1. The CDR3 contains 12 residues. Germline CDR1 and CDR2: SGHTA and FQGTGA. V gave up 5 bases and J gave up 10 bases; unmatched junction bases: 5. CDR3 bases: TGTGCCAGCAGCCTTCGACAGGGGGCCCAGTACTTC. The encoded protein is CASSLRQGAQYF.

The CDR3 DNA reads TGCGCCAGCAGCCCCTTTAGTACGGGGACTTCGGGCTACACCTTC. Protein sequence: CASSPFSTGTSGYTF. The J gene is TRBJ1-2, the V gene TRBV5-1; D perhaps matches TRBD1 (5 bases). The CDR3 runs to 15 residues. In germline, CDR1 is SGHRS, CDR2 YFSETQ. The ends were cut back, 4 bases at V and 8 bases at J, with 21 bases in the middle.

This chain connects TRBV7-8 to TRBJ2-1; TRBD2 aligns across 12 bases. Germline CDR1 and CDR2: SGHVS and FQNEAQ. V trimming: 6 bases; J trimming: 8 bases; junction bases outside the gene matches: 5. The CDR3 is made up of 14 amino acids. The CDR3 region is CASSLTSGRDEQFF. The CDR3 DNA follows: TGTGCCAGCAGTCTGACTAGCGGGAGAGATGAGCAGTTCTTC.

The genes are TRBV20-1 and TRBJ1-3; no firm D call. V was pared by 6 bases and J by 3 bases, with 6 bases between. CDR1 and CDR2 from the germline V gene are DFQATT and SNEGSKA (reference sequence). This CDR3 has 11 amino acids. Written as DNA, the CDR3 is TGCAGTGCCTTATATGGAAACACCATATATTTT. Protein sequence: CSALYGNTIYF.

V gene TRBV28 combines with J gene TRBJ1-5; 7 positions match TRBD1. J lost 0 bases, V lost 5 bases, and 4 bases had no gene match. The CDR3 is 15 residues long. Germline V gene lookup returns CDR1 MDHEN and CDR2 SYDVKM. The CDR3 sequence: CASSRTGTSNQPQHF. CDR3 bases: TGTGCCAGCAGTCGGACAGGAACTAGCAATCAGCCCCAGCATTTT.

This clone was picked up one time. The chain recombines TRBV9 with TRBJ2-7; 8 nucleotides match TRBD2. Germline CDR1 SGDLS, CDR2 YYNGEE. J gave up 7 bases and V 2 bases, and 5 bases lay outside the gene matches. The CDR3 covers 13 residues. The CDR3 loop is CASSVRGLGEQYF. The CDR3 nucleotides are TGTGCCAGCAGCGTCCGGGGACTAGGGGAGCAGTACTTC. Complete variable domain (other parts from reference TRBV9 and TRBJ2-7): DSGVTQTPKHLITATGQRVTLRCSPRSGDLSVYWYQQSLDQGLQFLIQYYNGEERAKGNILERFSAQQFPDLHSELNLSSLELGDSALYFCASSVRGLGEQYFGPGTRLTVT.

Only one count was recorded for this clone. The chain combines TRBV18 with TRBJ2-4; 11 nucleotides match TRBD1. This CDR3 region has 15 residues. V shed 3 bases and J 6 bases; nucleotides not matched to a gene: 4. Germline V gene lookup returns CDR1 KGHSH and CDR2 LQKENI. CDR3 loop: CASSPPGTGGNIQYF. The CDR3 DNA reads as TGTGCCAGCTCACCCCCCGGGACAGGGGGAAACATTCAGTACTTC. The full variable domain, with the rest looked up from reference TRBV18 and TRBJ2-4, is NAGVMQNPRHLVRRRGQEARLRCSPMKGHSHVYWYRQLPEEGLKFMVYLQKENIIDESGMPKERFSAEFPKEGPSILRIQQVVRGDSAAYFCASSPPGTGGNIQYFGAGTRLSVL.

The chain has TRBV3-1 (or the pseudogene TRBV3-2) and TRBJ2-1; 7 bases map to TRBD2. The CDR3 has 14 residues. Germline trimming cut 3 bases from V and 5 bases from J; bases unmatched to any gene: 4. Germline assignment: CDR1 LGHDT and CDR2 YNNKEL (reference sequence). DNA of the CDR3: TGTGCCAGCAGCCATGCTAGCGGAAACAATGAGCAGTTCTTC. It yields the protein CASSHASGNNEQFF.

This chain uses TRBV4-3 with TRBJ1-6; TRBD1 might be the D (6 bases). Trimming took 1 base from V and 9 from J, leaving 13 bases between them. Germline V gives CDR1 LGHNA, CDR2 YSLEER. This CDR3 contains 15 residues. The DNA of the CDR3 is TGCGCCAGCAGCCAAGTTACAGGGTTAGGTTCACCCCTCCACTTT. Translation gives CASSQVTGLGSPLHF.

This clone was seen just once. This CDR3 reads CASSPRKGVDGYTF. DNA of the CDR3: TGTGCCAGCAGTCCTAGGAAGGGGGTAGATGGCTACACCTTC. This chain uses TRBV11-2 with TRBJ1-2; a weak D match, TRBD1 (6 bases). V shed 6 bases and J shed 6 bases, with 17 bases lying between them. From germline, CDR1 is SGHAT and CDR2 FQNNGV. The CDR3 contains 14 residues. The whole variable domain, filled in from reference TRBV11-2 and TRBJ1-2, reads EAGVAQSPRYKIIEKRQSVAFWCNPISGHATLYWYQQILGQGPKLLIQFQNNGVVDDSQLPKDRFSAERLKGVDSTLKIQPAKLEDSAVYLCASSPRKGVDGYTFGSGTRLTVV.